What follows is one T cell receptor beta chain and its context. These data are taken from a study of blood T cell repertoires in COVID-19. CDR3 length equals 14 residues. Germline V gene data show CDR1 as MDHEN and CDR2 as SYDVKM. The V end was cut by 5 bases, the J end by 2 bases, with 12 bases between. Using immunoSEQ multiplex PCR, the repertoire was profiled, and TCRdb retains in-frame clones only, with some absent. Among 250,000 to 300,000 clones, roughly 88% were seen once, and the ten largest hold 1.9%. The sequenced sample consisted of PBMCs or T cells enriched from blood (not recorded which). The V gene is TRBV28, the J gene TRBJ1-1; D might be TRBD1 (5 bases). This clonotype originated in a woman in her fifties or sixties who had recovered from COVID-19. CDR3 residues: CASSPGGVNTEAFF. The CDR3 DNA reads TGTGCCAGCAGTCCCGGGGGGGTAAACACTGAAGCTTTCTTT.